A single sample is the source of the 18 T cell receptor beta chains below, sequenced in a study of patients and donors after allogeneic stem cell transplantation. TCRdb passed the RT-PCR reads through MiXCR, listing each CDR3 protein once. The table includes some 880,000 distinct CDR3 sequences, roughly 18% detected once. The sequenced sample was blood, either unsorted or a sorted T cell fraction (not recorded which). Every receptor here comes from a human donor who was either an allogeneic HSCT recipient or a stem cell or donor lymphocyte infusion donor (not recorded which). It is not recorded whose cells these are; they may come from a transplant donor.

V usage is TRBV29-1 and J usage is TRBJ2-3, with a possible D match to TRBD1 (5 bases). Germline V gene sequence: CDR1 SQVTM, CDR2 ANQGSEA. V gave up 3 bases and J gave up 9 bases, with 19 bases separating them. The CDR3 consists of 14 residues. The CDR3 region has the DNA TGCAGCGTTGACCGGTTGGCCCTTAGGGGCACGCAGTATTTT. It encodes CSVDRLALRGTQYF.

The sample holds many counts of this clonotype. CDR3 sequence: CASSSLPPGIIAYEQYF. CDR3 nucleotides: TGTGCCAGCAGTTCCCTCCCCCCCGGGATCATAGCGTACGAGCAGTACTTC. V usage is TRBV6-2 or TRBV6-3 and J usage is TRBJ2-7; D may be TRBD2 (5 bases). The ends were cut back, 4 bases at V and 4 bases at J, with 23 bases in the middle. Germline CDR1 MNHEY, CDR2 SVGEGT. The CDR3 has 17 amino acids.

This clonotype was found many times. The V gene is TRBV29-1, the J gene TRBJ1-2; D is undetermined. Germline-derived CDR1 and CDR2 are SQVTM and ANQGSEA. V was shortened by 5 bases and J by 5 bases, with 9 bases between the two germline ends. This CDR3 contains 11 residues. CDR3 bases: TGCAGCGTTTCGGAGTTGTATGGCTACACCTTC. This encodes CSVSELYGYTF.

The chain links TRBV5-1 to TRBJ2-3, with 12 bases lining up with TRBD2. The CDR3 is made up of 15 amino acids. V lost 6 bases to trimming and J lost 3 bases; unmatched junction nucleotides: 5. The germline gives CDR1 SGHRS, CDR2 YFSETQ. As DNA, the CDR3 is TGCGCCAGCACATTTGGACTAGCGGGGACAGATACGCAGTATTTT. It is translated as CASTFGLAGTDTQYF.

CDR3 in amino acids: CASSHGQGEVRDTQYF. In DNA form, the CDR3 reads TGTGCCAGCAGCCATGGACAGGGGGAAGTTCGAGATACGCAGTATTTT. This chain joins TRBV4-2 and TRBJ2-3, with TRBD1 matching 10 bases. The germline CDR1 and CDR2 sequences are LGHNA and YNFKEQ. The CDR3 has 16 amino acids. The ends lost 3 bases at V and 5 bases at J; junction bases unmatched: 8.

The chain joins TRBV6-5 to TRBJ1-1; D perhaps matches TRBD1 (5 bases). V lost 4 bases, J lost 11 bases, and 17 bases lay in between. The germline V gene has CDR1 MNHEY and CDR2 SVGAGI. The CDR3 is 13 amino acids. CDR3 loop: CASSLGPGRQAFF. The CDR3 nucleotides read TGTGCCAGCAGTTTGGGCCCGGGGCGCCAGGCTTTCTTT.

The CDR3 DNA follows: TGTGCCAGCAGTGAAGGATCCGGAGGCTACATTCAGTACTTC. This gives the protein CASSEGSGGYIQYF. The chain employs TRBV2 and TRBJ2-4; D is possibly TRBD2 (5 bases). The CDR3 loop spans 14 amino acids. V was clipped by 1 base and J by 8 bases, with 12 bases between them. Germline V gene lookup returns CDR1 SNHLY and CDR2 FYNNEI.

This clonotype was seen more than once but under ten times. This chain connects TRBV9 to TRBJ1-1; D is perhaps TRBD1 (6 bases). Trimming took 4 bases from V and 3 from J, leaving 22 bases between them. The CDR3 is 17 residues long. Germline values: CDR1 SGDLS, CDR2 YYNGEE. The CDR3 bases are TGTGCCAGCAGCCCCGCTAAACAGGGCTCTTGGGACACTGAAGCTTTCTTT. This codes for CASSPAKQGSWDTEAFF.

This clonotype was recorded at least ten times. The gene calls are TRBV20-1 and TRBJ2-1, with TRBD2 identical over 9 bases. Unmatched junction bases numbered 5, after V lost 0 bases and J lost 5 bases. Germline V lookup: CDR1 DFQATT, CDR2 SNEGSKA (reference sequence). The CDR3 consists of 15 residues. The CDR3 loop is CSAREGGGANNEQFF. The CDR3 DNA reads as TGCAGTGCTAGAGAGGGCGGGGGGGCAAACAATGAGCAGTTCTTC.

This clonotype was detected only a few times. This chain connects TRBV5-1 to TRBJ2-1; 14 bases agree with TRBD2. The ends lost 4 bases at V and 7 bases at J; junction bases unmatched: 10. CDR1 and CDR2 (germline): SGHRS, YFSETQ. The CDR3 runs 17 residues. CDR3 in DNA: TGCGCCAGCAGCACCGGACTAGCGGGAGGCCCGGGGAATGAGCAGTTCTTC. This encodes CASSTGLAGGPGNEQFF.

This clonotype has more than one count but fewer than ten. The chain recombines TRBV20-1 with TRBJ2-5, with TRBD1 matching 9 bases. This CDR3 spans 13 amino acids. Germline V gene lookup returns CDR1 DFQATT and CDR2 SNEGSKA (reference sequence). J was trimmed by 5 bases and V by 3 bases; bases with no gene match: 4. The CDR3 loop reads CSASGDRAETQYF. Written as DNA, the CDR3 is TGCAGTGCTAGCGGGGACAGGGCGGAGACCCAGTACTTC.

This clonotype was counted a few times. One junction end disagrees with the germline gene, perhaps due to a read error. The chain links TRBV12-3 or TRBV12-4 to TRBJ2-7; 9 bases fit TRBD1. CDR3 length equals 11 residues. CDR3 loop: CASSLRDRVSF. Here the CDR3 DNA reads TGTGCCAGCAGTTTACGGGACAGGGTTTCCTTC.

V gene TRBV20-1 combines with J gene TRBJ1-3; no clear D gene. The ends were cut back, 6 bases at V and 0 bases at J, with 12 bases in the middle. The CDR3 is made up of 14 amino acids. The germline gives CDR1 DFQATT, CDR2 SNEGSKA (reference sequence). The CDR3 loop reads CSAWSTVSGNTIYF. DNA for the CDR3: TGCAGTGCCTGGTCGACCGTCTCTGGAAACACCATATATTTT.

The chain couples TRBV24-1 to TRBJ2-1, with D hard to call. The V end was cut by 2 bases, the J end by 5 bases, with 12 bases between. CDR3 length: 15 residues. Per the germline V gene, CDR1 is KGHDR and CDR2 is SFDVKD. DNA of the CDR3: TGTGCCACCAGTGATTACGTAGGACGGGACAATGAGCAGTTCTTC. Translation: CATSDYVGRDNEQFF.

This clonotype was seen only a few times. The gene calls are TRBV3-1 and TRBJ2-7; D unresolved. CDR1 and CDR2 from the germline V gene are LGHDT and YNNKEL (reference sequence). Trimming left V 4 bases short and J 2 bases short, with 15 bases between. This CDR3 region has 15 residues. The CDR3, as DNA: TGTGCCAGCAGCCCGAGAGGAGTGCCAACCTACGAGCAGTACTTC. The encoded protein is CASSPRGVPTYEQYF.

J is TRBJ2-3 and V is TRBV4-2, with D uncertain. Germline loops: CDR1 LGHNA, CDR2 YNFKEQ. The CDR3 spans 16 residues. V lost 0 bases and J lost 3, with 13 bases in between. CDR3 in DNA: TGTGCCAGCAGCCAAGATCGAGCTAGTGCTACAGATACGCAGTATTTT. Translated: CASSQDRASATDTQYF.

In its sample, this clonotype was seen a few times. The V and J genes are TRBV5-1 and TRBJ2-7, with 9 bases fitting TRBD2. V shed 3 bases, J shed 2 bases, and the junction held 6 bases outside the gene matches. CDR3 length: 15 residues. Per the germline V gene, CDR1 is SGHRS and CDR2 is YFSETQ. CDR3 DNA sequence: TGCGCCAGCAGCTCCAAAGCGGGGGGTACCTACGAGCAGTACTTC. The encoded protein is CASSSKAGGTYEQYF. Together with reference TRBV5-1 and TRBJ2-7, the CDR3 gives the full variable domain: KAGVTQTPRYLIKTRGQQVTLSCSPISGHRSVSWYQQTPGQGLQFLFEYFSETQRNKGNFPGRFSGRQFSNSRSEMNVSTLELGDSALYLCASSSKAGGTYEQYFGPGTRLTVT.

Here the CDR3 reads CALIRDGRRTYEQYF. The DNA of the CDR3 is TGTGCCCTTATTCGGGACGGCCGCCGGACCTACGAGCAGTACTTC. The rearrangement uses TRBV15 and TRBJ2-7; D tentatively fits TRBD1 or TRBD2 (5 bases each). The CDR3 totals 15 residues. The ends were cut back, 11 bases at V and 2 bases at J, with 22 bases in the middle. Germline CDR1 is LNHNV and CDR2 is YYDKDF (reference sequence).